This entry features one T cell receptor beta chain sequence. Its antigen remains unidentified. This record belongs to a study of cytomegalovirus exposure and HLA in healthy donors. The PCR was carried out with 60 Vbeta primers and 13 Jbeta primers. Clones were read by immunoSEQ multiplex PCR, and TCRdb kept only the in-frame ones, dropping some. The sample table sets out around 76,000 clones. Regarding the study as a whole: Rarity characterized most TCR sequences, yet some public TCRs appeared in many donors. In a later analysis, a missense DCLRE1C variant was linked to TCR beta V- and J-gene trimming.

Donors consisted of healthy bone marrow donors. The TCR comes from a woman aged 60-75 years in good health and CMV-seronegative. Sample: PBMCs.

CDR3 sequence (DNA): TGCGCCAGCAGCCAAGACCGGGACAGCTCCTACGAGCAGTACTTC. Protein: CASSQDRDSSYEQYF. The chain carries TRBV4-3 and TRBJ2-7; 7 positions agree with TRBD1. The CDR3 is 15 amino acids. Germline V gene data show CDR1 as LGHNA and CDR2 as YSLEER. After removal of 0 bases from V and 0 bases from J, the junction contained 2 bases not matched to a gene.